A selection of T cell receptor beta chains follows, all from one sample in a study of beta chain features in type 1 diabetes. The method was immunoSEQ multiplex PCR; TCRdb's version includes in-frame clones alone and lacks a portion of them. The table lists over 150,000 clones, under 13% of them singletons. Sample: central memory CD4+ T cells from blood. These receptors came from a man aged 30 to 39 with type 1 diabetes. The CDR3 runs from the conserved cysteine through the conserved F or W. For some rows the clone size is stated as once, few or many, or as a class when expanded; others skip it.

v_gene	abundance	j_gene	CDR3aa
TRBV7-2	-	TRBJ2-5	CASSLTSGQGGETQYF
TRBV23-1	few	TRBJ2-5	CASRGHGQETQYF
TRBV11-2	few	TRBJ1-1	CASSLGASLNTEAFF
TRBV7-2	few	TRBJ2-1	CASSFAPTSGRRNEQFF
TRBV30	few	TRBJ2-1	CAGYGGTGKDEQFF
TRBV30	-	TRBJ1-1	CAWSGGLGGDTEAFF
TRBV2	few	TRBJ2-7	CASSAGTGSYEQYF
TRBV30	few	TRBJ1-3	CAWSGHRDSGNTIYF
TRBV4-3	few	TRBJ2-2	CASSPYQARNTGELFF
TRBV19	few	TRBJ2-1	CASSSTGEQFF